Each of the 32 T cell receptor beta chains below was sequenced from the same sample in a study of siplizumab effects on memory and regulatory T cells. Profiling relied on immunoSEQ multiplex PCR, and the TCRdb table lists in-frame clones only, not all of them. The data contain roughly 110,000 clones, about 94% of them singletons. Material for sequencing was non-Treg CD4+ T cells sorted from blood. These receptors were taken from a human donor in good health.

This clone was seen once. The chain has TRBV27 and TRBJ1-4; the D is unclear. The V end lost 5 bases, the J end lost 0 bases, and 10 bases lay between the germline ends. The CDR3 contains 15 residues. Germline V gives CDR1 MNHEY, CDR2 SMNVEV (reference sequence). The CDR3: CASSLQAPTNEKLFF. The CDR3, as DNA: TGTGCCAGCAGTCTCCAGGCTCCAACTAATGAAAAACTGTTTTTT.

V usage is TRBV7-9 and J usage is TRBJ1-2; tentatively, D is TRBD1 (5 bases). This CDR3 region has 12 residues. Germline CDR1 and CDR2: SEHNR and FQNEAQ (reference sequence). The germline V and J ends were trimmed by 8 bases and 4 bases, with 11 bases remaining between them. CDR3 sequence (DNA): TGTGCCAGCTCCCGACAGAGCTATGGCTACACCTTC. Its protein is CASSRQSYGYTF. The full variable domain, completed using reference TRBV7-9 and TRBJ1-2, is DTGVSQNPRHKITKRGQNVTFRCDPISEHNRLYWYRQTLGQGPEFLTYFQNEAQLEKSRLLSDRFSAERPKGSFSTLEIQRTEQGDSAMYLCASSRQSYGYTFGSGTRLTVV.

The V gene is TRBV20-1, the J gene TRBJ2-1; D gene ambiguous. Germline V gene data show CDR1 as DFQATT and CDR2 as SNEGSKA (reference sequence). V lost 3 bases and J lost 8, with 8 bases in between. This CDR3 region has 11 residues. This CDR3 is CSASLRYEQFF. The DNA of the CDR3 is TGCAGTGCTAGCCTTCGATATGAGCAGTTCTTC.

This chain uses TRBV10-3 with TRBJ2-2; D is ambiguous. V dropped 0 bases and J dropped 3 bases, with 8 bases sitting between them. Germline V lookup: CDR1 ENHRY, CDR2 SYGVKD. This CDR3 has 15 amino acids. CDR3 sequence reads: CAISESRLYTGELFF. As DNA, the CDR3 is TGTGCCATCAGTGAGTCGAGACTCTACACCGGGGAGCTGTTTTTT.

This CDR3 reads CASSPLHMNTEAFF. The CDR3 DNA follows: TGTGCCAGCAGCCCCCTCCACATGAACACTGAAGCTTTCTTT. The chain employs TRBV7-2 and TRBJ1-1, with D unclear. This CDR3 comprises 14 residues. The V end was cut by 5 bases, the J end by 0 bases, with 10 bases between. Germline V lookup: CDR1 SGHTA, CDR2 FQGNSA.

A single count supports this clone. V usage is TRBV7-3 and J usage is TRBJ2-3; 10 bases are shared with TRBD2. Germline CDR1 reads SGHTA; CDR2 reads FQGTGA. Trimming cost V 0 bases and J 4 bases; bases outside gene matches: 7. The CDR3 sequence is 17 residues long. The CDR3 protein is CASSLTSAGGPSDTQYF. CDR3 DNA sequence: TGTGCCAGCAGCTTAACGTCAGCGGGGGGGCCGTCAGATACGCAGTATTTT. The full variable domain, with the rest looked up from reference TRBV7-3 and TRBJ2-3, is GAGVSQTPSNKVTEKGKYVELRCDPISGHTALYWYRQSLGQGPEFLIYFQGTGAADDSGLPNDRFFAVRPEGSVSTLKIQRTERGDSAVYLCASSLTSAGGPSDTQYFGPGTRLTVL.

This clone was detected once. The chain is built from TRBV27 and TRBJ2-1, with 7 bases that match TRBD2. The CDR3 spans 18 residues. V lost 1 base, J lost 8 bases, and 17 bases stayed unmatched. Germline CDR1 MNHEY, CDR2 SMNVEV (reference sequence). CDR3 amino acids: CASSLWTRGLKGGDEQFF. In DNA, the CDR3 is TGTGCCAGCAGTTTATGGACTCGAGGACTTAAGGGAGGGGATGAGCAGTTCTTC.

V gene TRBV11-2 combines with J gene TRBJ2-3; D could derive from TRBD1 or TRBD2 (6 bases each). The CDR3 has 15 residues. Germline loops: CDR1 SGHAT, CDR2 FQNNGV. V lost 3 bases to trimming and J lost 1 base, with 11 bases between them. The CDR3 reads CASSLGGSGTDTQYF. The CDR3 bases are TGTGCCAGCAGCTTGGGGGGCTCAGGCACAGATACGCAGTATTTT.

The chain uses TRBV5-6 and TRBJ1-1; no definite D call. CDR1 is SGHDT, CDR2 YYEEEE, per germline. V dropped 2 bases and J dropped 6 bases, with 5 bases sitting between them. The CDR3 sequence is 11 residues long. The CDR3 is CASSFHAEAFF. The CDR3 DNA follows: TGTGCCAGCAGCTTCCATGCTGAAGCTTTCTTT.

The CDR3 DNA follows: TGTGCCAGCAGTTTAAAATTATGGGCAGGCTATGGCTACACCTTC. This encodes CASSLKLWAGYGYTF. The chain employs TRBV27 and TRBJ1-2; D not certain. The CDR3 length is 15 residues. V gave up 2 bases and J gave up 4 bases, with 14 bases separating them. Germline loops: CDR1 MNHEY, CDR2 SMNVEV (reference sequence).

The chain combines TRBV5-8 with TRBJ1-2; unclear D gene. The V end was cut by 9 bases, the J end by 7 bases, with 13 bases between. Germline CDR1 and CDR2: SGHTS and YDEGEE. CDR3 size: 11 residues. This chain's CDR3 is CATMRVGGYTF. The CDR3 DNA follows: TGTGCCACCATGAGGGTTGGTGGCTACACCTTC. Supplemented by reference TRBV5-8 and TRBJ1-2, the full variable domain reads EAGVTQSPTHLIKTRGQQATLRCSPISGHTSVYWYQQALGLGLQFLLWYDEGEERNRGNFPPRFSGRQFPNYSSELNVNALELEDSALYLCATMRVGGYTFGSGTRLTVV.

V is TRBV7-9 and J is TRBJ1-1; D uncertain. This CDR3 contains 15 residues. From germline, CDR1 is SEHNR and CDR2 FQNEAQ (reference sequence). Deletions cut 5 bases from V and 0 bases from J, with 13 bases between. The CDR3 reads CASSLSIPVNTEAFF. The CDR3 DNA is TGTGCCAGCAGCCTCAGTATTCCGGTGAACACTGAAGCTTTCTTT. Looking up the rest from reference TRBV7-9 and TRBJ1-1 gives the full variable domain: DTGVSQNPRHKITKRGQNVTFRCDPISEHNRLYWYRQTLGQGPEFLTYFQNEAQLEKSRLLSDRFSAERPKGSFSTLEIQRTEQGDSAMYLCASSLSIPVNTEAFFGQGTRLTVV.

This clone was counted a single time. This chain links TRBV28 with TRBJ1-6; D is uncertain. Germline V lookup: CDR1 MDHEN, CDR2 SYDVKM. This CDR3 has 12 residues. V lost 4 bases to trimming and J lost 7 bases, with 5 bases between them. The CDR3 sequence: CASSYRNSPLHF. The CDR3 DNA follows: TGTGCCAGCAGTTATAGAAATTCACCCCTCCACTTT.

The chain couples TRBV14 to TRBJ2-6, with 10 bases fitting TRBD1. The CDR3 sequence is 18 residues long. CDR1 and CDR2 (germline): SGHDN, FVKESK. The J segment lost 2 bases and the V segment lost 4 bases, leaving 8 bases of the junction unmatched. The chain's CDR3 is CASSPRTGGPPGANVLTF. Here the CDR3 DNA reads TGTGCCAGCAGCCCGAGGACAGGGGGGCCACCTGGGGCCAACGTCCTGACTTTC.

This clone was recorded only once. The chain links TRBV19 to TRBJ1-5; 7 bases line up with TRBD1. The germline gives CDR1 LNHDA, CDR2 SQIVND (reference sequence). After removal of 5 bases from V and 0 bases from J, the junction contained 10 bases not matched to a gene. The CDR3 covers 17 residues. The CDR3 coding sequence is TGTGCCAGTAGTGCAGACAGGGCCTCTTTTAGCAATCAGCCCCAGCATTTT. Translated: CASSADRASFSNQPQHF.

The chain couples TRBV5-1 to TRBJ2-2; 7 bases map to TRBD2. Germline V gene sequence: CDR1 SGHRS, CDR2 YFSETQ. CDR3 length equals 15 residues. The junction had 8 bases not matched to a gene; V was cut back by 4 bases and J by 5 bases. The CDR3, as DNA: TGCGCCAGCAGCCCTAGACTAGCAGGTACCGGGGAGCTGTTTTTT. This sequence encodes CASSPRLAGTGELFF.

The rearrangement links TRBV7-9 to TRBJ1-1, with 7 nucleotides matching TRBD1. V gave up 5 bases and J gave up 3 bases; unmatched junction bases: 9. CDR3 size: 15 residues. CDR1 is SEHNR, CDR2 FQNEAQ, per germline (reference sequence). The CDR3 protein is CASSRTNRGYTEAFF. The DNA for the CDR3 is TGTGCCAGCAGCCGAACTAACAGGGGCTACACTGAAGCTTTCTTT.

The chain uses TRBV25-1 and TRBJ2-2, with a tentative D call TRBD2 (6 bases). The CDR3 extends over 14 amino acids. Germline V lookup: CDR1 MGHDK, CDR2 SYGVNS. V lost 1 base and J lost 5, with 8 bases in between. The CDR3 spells CASSESRGTGELFF. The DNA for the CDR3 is TGTGCCAGCAGTGAATCACGGGGGACCGGGGAGCTGTTTTTT.

CDR3 loop: CASSPGLGGVPFTDTQYF. The CDR3 region has the DNA TGTGCCAGCAGCCCGGGGCTGGGAGGTGTTCCCTTCACAGATACGCAGTATTTT. The chain joins TRBV7-3 to TRBJ2-3; TRBD2 is a possible D gene (6 bases). The CDR3 loop spans 18 amino acids. Trimming took 5 bases from V and 2 from J, leaving 23 bases between them. Germline lookup yields CDR1 SGHTA and CDR2 FQGTGA.

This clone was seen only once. CDR3 DNA: TGTGCCAGCAGGCGGGACAGTCCTAACTATGGCTACACCTTC. As protein: CASRRDSPNYGYTF. The V and J genes are TRBV27 and TRBJ1-2; 7 positions agree with TRBD1. V trimming: 6 bases; J trimming: 0 bases; junction bases outside the gene matches: 4. This CDR3 contains 14 residues. The V gene's germline CDR1 is MNHEY and CDR2 SMNVEV (reference sequence).

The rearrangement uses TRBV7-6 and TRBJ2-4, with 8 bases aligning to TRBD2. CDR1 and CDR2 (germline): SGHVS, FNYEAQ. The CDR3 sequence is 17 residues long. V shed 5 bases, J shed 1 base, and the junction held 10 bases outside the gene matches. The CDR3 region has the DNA TGTGCCAGCAGCCCCCGGGGGGGGGCCGTGGCCAAAAACATTCAGTACTTC. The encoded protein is CASSPRGGAVAKNIQYF.

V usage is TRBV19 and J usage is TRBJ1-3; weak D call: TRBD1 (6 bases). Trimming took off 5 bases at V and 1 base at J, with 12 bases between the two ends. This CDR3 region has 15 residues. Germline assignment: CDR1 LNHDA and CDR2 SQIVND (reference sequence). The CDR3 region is CASSPVQGSGNTIYF. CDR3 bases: TGTGCCAGTAGTCCCGTACAGGGTTCTGGAAACACCATATATTTT.

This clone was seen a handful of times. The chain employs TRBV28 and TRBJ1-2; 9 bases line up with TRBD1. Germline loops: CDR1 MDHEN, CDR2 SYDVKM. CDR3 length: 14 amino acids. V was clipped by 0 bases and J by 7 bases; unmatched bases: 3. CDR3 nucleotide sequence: TGTGCCAGCAGTTTATGGGGACAGGGAAGTGGCTACACCTTC. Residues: CASSLWGQGSGYTF.

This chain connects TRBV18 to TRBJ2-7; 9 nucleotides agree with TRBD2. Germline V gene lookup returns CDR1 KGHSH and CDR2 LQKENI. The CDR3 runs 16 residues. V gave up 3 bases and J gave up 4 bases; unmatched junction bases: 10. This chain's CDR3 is CASSPRLAGTIYEQYF. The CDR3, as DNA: TGTGCCAGCTCACCCCGGCTAGCGGGGACCATTTACGAGCAGTACTTC.

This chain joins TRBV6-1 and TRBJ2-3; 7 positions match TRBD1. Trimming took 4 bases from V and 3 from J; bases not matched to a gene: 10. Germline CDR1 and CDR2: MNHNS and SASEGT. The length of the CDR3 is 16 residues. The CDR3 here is CASSVGRGSGTDTQYF. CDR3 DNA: TGTGCCAGCAGTGTGGGCAGGGGGTCAGGGACAGATACGCAGTATTTT.

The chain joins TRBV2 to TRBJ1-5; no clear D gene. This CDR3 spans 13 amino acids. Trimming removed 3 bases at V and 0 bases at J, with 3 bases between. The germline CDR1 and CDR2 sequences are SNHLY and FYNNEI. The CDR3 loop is CASSDYSNQPQHF. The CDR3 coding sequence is TGTGCCAGCAGTGATTATAGCAATCAGCCCCAGCATTTT.

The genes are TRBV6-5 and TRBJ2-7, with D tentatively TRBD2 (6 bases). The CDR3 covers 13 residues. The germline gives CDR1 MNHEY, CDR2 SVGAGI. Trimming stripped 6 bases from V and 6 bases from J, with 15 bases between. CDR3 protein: CASRPTGLSEQYF. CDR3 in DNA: TGTGCCAGCAGACCCACTGGACTATCCGAGCAGTACTTC.

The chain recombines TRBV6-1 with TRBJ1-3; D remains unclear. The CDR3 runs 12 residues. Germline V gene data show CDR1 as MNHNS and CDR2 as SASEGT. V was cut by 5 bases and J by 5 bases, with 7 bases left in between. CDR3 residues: CASSTDRNTIYF. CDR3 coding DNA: TGTGCCAGCAGTACTGACCGAAACACCATATATTTT.

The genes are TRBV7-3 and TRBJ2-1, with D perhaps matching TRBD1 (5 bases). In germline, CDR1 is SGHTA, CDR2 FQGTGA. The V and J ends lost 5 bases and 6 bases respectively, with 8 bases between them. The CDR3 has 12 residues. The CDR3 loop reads CASSAGSNEQFF. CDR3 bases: TGTGCCAGCAGCGCAGGGTCCAATGAGCAGTTCTTC. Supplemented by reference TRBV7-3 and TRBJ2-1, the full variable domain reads GAGVSQTPSNKVTEKGKYVELRCDPISGHTALYWYRQSLGQGPEFLIYFQGTGAADDSGLPNDRFFAVRPEGSVSTLKIQRTERGDSAVYLCASSAGSNEQFFGPGTRLTVL.

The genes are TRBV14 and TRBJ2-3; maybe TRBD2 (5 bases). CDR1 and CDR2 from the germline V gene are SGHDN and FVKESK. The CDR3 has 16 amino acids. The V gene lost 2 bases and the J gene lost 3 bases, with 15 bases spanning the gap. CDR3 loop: CASSQFRGVGTDTQYF. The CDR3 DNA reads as TGTGCCAGCAGCCAATTCCGGGGAGTGGGGACAGATACGCAGTATTTT.

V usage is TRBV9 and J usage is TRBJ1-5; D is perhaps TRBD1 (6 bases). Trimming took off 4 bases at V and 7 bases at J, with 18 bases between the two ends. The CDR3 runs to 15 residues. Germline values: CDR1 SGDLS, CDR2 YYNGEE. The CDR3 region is CASSPMGGARQPQHF. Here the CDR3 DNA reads TGTGCCAGCAGCCCGATGGGGGGGGCTAGGCAGCCCCAGCATTTT.

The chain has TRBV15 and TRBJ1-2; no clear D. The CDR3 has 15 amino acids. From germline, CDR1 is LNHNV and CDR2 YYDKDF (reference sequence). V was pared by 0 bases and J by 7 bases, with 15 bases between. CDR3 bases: TGTGCCACCAGCAGAGACGTTATGGAGACCGGTGGCTACACCTTC. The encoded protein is CATSRDVMETGGYTF.